The 22 T cell receptor beta chains below all came from one sample that was sequenced in a study of blood T cell repertoires in COVID-19. Sequenced by immunoSEQ multiplex PCR; TCRdb stores in-frame clones only, minus some. In the table there are over 110,000 clones, approximately 87% of which are singletons. Sequences were obtained from PBMCs or T cells enriched from blood (not recorded which). The receptor set was obtained from a middle-aged man in a cohort exposed to, infected with or recovered from COVID-19 (not recorded which).

This chain joins TRBV28 and TRBJ1-1; tentatively, D is TRBD1 (6 bases). The germline V gene encodes CDR1 MDHEN and CDR2 SYDVKM. The length of the CDR3 is 13 residues. Trimming shortened V by 10 bases and J by 0 bases, and 12 bases separated the two germline ends. Written as DNA, the CDR3 is TGTGCCACGGACAGCCTCATGAACACTGAAGCTTTCTTT. This codes for CATDSLMNTEAFF.

This clone was recorded only once. The chain employs TRBV7-9 and TRBJ2-1; 9 bases map to TRBD1. V lost 5 bases, J lost 10 bases, and 15 bases stayed unmatched. The length of the CDR3 is 16 residues. CDR1 is SEHNR, CDR2 FQNEAQ, per germline (reference sequence). This CDR3 reads CASSQGQGRSSDEQFF. CDR3 nucleotide sequence: TGTGCCAGCAGCCAGGGACAGGGTCGGTCATCGGACGAGCAGTTCTTC.

In this sample, this clone turned up once. V gene TRBV7-9 combines with J gene TRBJ2-1, with 10 bases that match TRBD2. CDR1 SEHNR and CDR2 FQNEAQ come from the germline V gene (reference sequence). CDR3 length equals 15 residues. J lost 7 bases, V lost 3 bases, and 6 bases had no gene match. The CDR3 region is CASSFLAGDKNEQFF. CDR3 in DNA: TGTGCCAGCAGCTTTCTAGCGGGAGATAAGAATGAGCAGTTCTTC. The entire variable domain, with the rest obtained from reference TRBV7-9 and TRBJ2-1, is as follows: DTGVSQNPRHKITKRGQNVTFRCDPISEHNRLYWYRQTLGQGPEFLTYFQNEAQLEKSRLLSDRFSAERPKGSFSTLEIQRTEQGDSAMYLCASSFLAGDKNEQFFGPGTRLTVL.

The genes are TRBV7-9 and TRBJ1-3; no definite D call. Germline lookup yields CDR1 SEHNR and CDR2 FQNEAQ (reference sequence). The CDR3 is 18 residues long. V lost 4 bases, J lost 0 bases, and 19 bases lay in between. The CDR3 sequence is CASSSPGVNSSSGNTIYF. The CDR3 DNA sequence: TGTGCCAGCAGCTCCCCCGGGGTGAACAGTAGCTCTGGAAACACCATATATTTT.

This sequence joins TRBV14 and TRBJ2-7; 7 nucleotides agree with TRBD2. This CDR3 is built from 14 residues. Germline CDR1 and CDR2: SGHDN and FVKESK. The V segment lost 1 base and the J segment 2 bases; nucleotides outside the gene matches: 2. The CDR3 reads CASSQAGLAYEQYF. CDR3 DNA sequence: TGTGCCAGCAGCCAAGCCGGACTAGCCTACGAGCAGTACTTC.

V gene TRBV7-9 combines with J gene TRBJ2-3, with 9 bases that match TRBD1. V gave up 2 bases and J gave up 4 bases; unmatched junction bases: 4. This CDR3 comprises 15 residues. Germline loops: CDR1 SEHNR, CDR2 FQNEAQ (reference sequence). CDR3 in amino acids: CASSLPGQGSDTQYF. The CDR3 DNA reads as TGTGCCAGCAGCTTACCGGGACAGGGCTCAGATACGCAGTATTTT.

A few counts support this clone. This chain joins TRBV4-1 and TRBJ2-7; 9 bases agree with TRBD1. The germline V gene has CDR1 MGHRA and CDR2 YSYEKL. The trim removed 4 bases at V and 2 bases at J, leaving 9 bases unmatched. The CDR3 has 16 amino acids. Written as DNA, the CDR3 is TGCGCCAGCAGCCGGGGACAGGGAAGCGGCCCCTACGAGCAGTACTTC. Amino acid sequence: CASSRGQGSGPYEQYF.

The chain couples TRBV5-5 to TRBJ1-4; maybe TRBD1 (5 bases). CDR3 size: 14 residues. In germline, CDR1 is SGHKS, CDR2 YYEKEE (reference sequence). The V end lost 5 bases, the J end lost 3 bases, and 11 bases lay between the germline ends. CDR3 sequence reads: CASSQGWANEKLFF. In DNA, the CDR3 is TGTGCCAGCAGTCAGGGATGGGCTAATGAAAAACTGTTTTTT. The entire variable domain, with the rest obtained from reference TRBV5-5 and TRBJ1-4, is as follows: DAGVTQSPTHLIKTRGQQVTLRCSPISGHKSVSWYQQVLGQGPQFIFQYYEKEERGRGNFPDRFSARQFPNYSSELNVNALLLGDSALYLCASSQGWANEKLFFGSGTQLSVL.

The chain has TRBV3-1 (or the pseudogene TRBV3-2) and TRBJ1-4; TRBD1 agrees at 8 bases. This CDR3 comprises 14 residues. Trimming cost V 3 bases and J 8 bases; bases outside gene matches: 5. CDR1 is LGHDT and CDR2 is YNNKEL in the germline V gene (reference sequence). The CDR3 DNA reads as TGTGCCAGCAGCCACCGGGACAGGAGAGAAAAACTGTTTTTT. Protein product: CASSHRDRREKLFF.

The chain is built from TRBV27 and TRBJ2-6; perhaps TRBD2 as D (5 bases). V was shortened by 8 bases and J by 0 bases, with 17 bases between the two germline ends. From germline, CDR1 is MNHEY and CDR2 SMNVEV (reference sequence). This CDR3 has 17 amino acids. CDR3 amino acids: CASSPIPGSSGANVLTF. CDR3 DNA: TGTGCCAGCTCCCCCATACCTGGGAGCTCTGGGGCCAACGTCCTGACTTTC. Complete variable domain (other parts from reference TRBV27 and TRBJ2-6): EAQVTQNPRYLITVTGKKLTVTCSQNMNHEYMSWYRQDPGLGLRQIYYSMNVEVTDKGDVPEGYKVSRKEKRNFPLILESPSPNQTSLYFCASSPIPGSSGANVLTFGAGSRLTVL.

The chain links TRBV5-1 to TRBJ1-1, with 9 bases lining up with TRBD1. CDR1 and CDR2 from the germline V gene are SGHRS and YFSETQ. Trimming at V came to 4 bases and at J to 4 bases, leaving 8 bases not matched to a gene. The CDR3 has 15 amino acids. CDR3 sequence reads: CASSAQGALTTEAFF. Here the CDR3 DNA reads TGCGCCAGCAGCGCACAGGGGGCTCTAACCACTGAAGCTTTCTTT.

This clone was observed once. CDR3 loop: CASWALIETQYF. CDR3 bases: TGTGCCAGCTGGGCCCTTATCGAGACCCAGTACTTC. The chain carries TRBV6-5 and TRBJ2-5; D not resolved. The V and J ends lost 8 bases and 5 bases respectively, with 12 bases between them. CDR3 length: 12 residues. CDR1 MNHEY and CDR2 SVGAGI come from the germline V gene.

The chain employs TRBV6-2 or TRBV6-3 and TRBJ2-7; 10 bases agree with TRBD2. This CDR3 region has 16 residues. Germline CDR1 is MNHEY and CDR2 is SVGEGT. J was trimmed by 6 bases and V by 5 bases; bases with no gene match: 13. CDR3 amino acids: CASSPGGAGGPLEQYF. The CDR3 DNA is TGTGCCAGCAGTCCGGGAGGAGCGGGGGGGCCCCTCGAGCAGTACTTC.

The chain links TRBV7-9 to TRBJ1-2; D might be TRBD1 (5 bases). The germline V gene has CDR1 SEHNR and CDR2 FQNEAQ (reference sequence). This CDR3 has 13 amino acids. V was clipped by 5 bases and J by 5 bases, with 12 bases between them. The CDR3 spells CASSGDLLYGYTF. CDR3 nucleotides: TGTGCCAGCAGCGGGGACTTACTTTATGGCTACACCTTC.

This chain links TRBV3-1 (or the pseudogene TRBV3-2) with TRBJ2-3, with TRBD2 matching over 11 bases. The CDR3 has 15 residues. Trimming at V came to 6 bases and at J to 2 bases, leaving 4 bases not matched to a gene. The germline CDR1 and CDR2 sequences are LGHDT and YNNKEL (reference sequence). This CDR3 is CASSLGLADTDTQYF. The CDR3 nucleotides are TGTGCCAGCAGTCTGGGACTAGCGGACACAGATACGCAGTATTTT.

This clone appeared once. The CDR3, as DNA: TGTGCCAGCAGTTGGGACAGGGGGAGGAATGAGCAGTTCTTC. Amino acids: CASSWDRGRNEQFF. The rearrangement links TRBV27 to TRBJ2-1; 11 bases agree with TRBD1. Germline CDR1 and CDR2: MNHEY and SMNVEV (reference sequence). CDR3 size: 14 residues. The V gene end was trimmed by 4 bases and the J gene end by 7 bases; junction bases not matched to a gene: 3.

This chain joins TRBV7-9 and TRBJ2-7; 8 bases map to TRBD1. The CDR3 loop spans 14 amino acids. V gave up 4 bases and J gave up 5 bases; unmatched junction bases: 7. Germline V CDR1 and CDR2: SEHNR, FQNEAQ (reference sequence). CDR3 sequence: CASSSRQGSHEQYF. The CDR3 region has the DNA TGTGCCAGCAGCTCCCGACAGGGGTCCCACGAGCAGTACTTC.

The gene calls are TRBV29-1 and TRBJ1-3; D ambiguous. This CDR3 is built from 12 residues. Trimming took off 1 base at V and 4 bases at J, with 5 bases between the two ends. Looked up from germline, CDR1 is SQVTM and CDR2 is ANQGSEA. The DNA for the CDR3 is TGCAGCGTTGAAGTCCGGGGAAACACCATATATTTT. The encoded protein is CSVEVRGNTIYF.

This chain joins TRBV27 and TRBJ2-5, with 13 nucleotides matching TRBD2. V lost 5 bases to trimming and J lost 5 bases; unmatched junction nucleotides: 8. The germline V gene encodes CDR1 MNHEY and CDR2 SMNVEV (reference sequence). The CDR3 is made up of 16 amino acids. The CDR3 is CASSLRLAGGGETQYF. Here the CDR3 DNA reads TGTGCCAGCAGTCTAAGACTAGCGGGGGGCGGGGAGACCCAGTACTTC.

The chain carries TRBV6-2 or TRBV6-3 and TRBJ2-7; D ambiguous. Germline CDR1 MNHEY, CDR2 SVGEGT. The CDR3 totals 13 residues. The V gene lost 2 bases and the J gene lost 5 bases, with 10 bases spanning the gap. In DNA form, the CDR3 reads TGTGCCAGCAGTTACCGGCCCAGCGACGAGCAGTACTTC. Its translation is CASSYRPSDEQYF.

This rearrangement joins TRBV11-2 to TRBJ2-7; D is possibly TRBD1 (5 bases). Germline CDR1 is SGHAT and CDR2 is FQNNGV. The CDR3 sequence is 13 residues long. V lost 3 bases and J 6 bases, leaving 12 bases between the germline ends. Here the CDR3 reads CASSFGQGGEQYF. DNA for the CDR3: TGTGCCAGCAGCTTCGGCCAGGGCGGCGAGCAGTACTTC.

The V gene is TRBV5-1, the J gene TRBJ2-1; 7 bases map to TRBD1. Germline CDR1 SGHRS, CDR2 YFSETQ. J gave up 3 bases and V 3 bases, and 3 bases lay outside the gene matches. The CDR3 covers 14 residues. The CDR3 protein is CASSSGQYYNEQFF. DNA for the CDR3: TGCGCCAGCAGCTCGGGACAGTACTACAATGAGCAGTTCTTC.